This TCR beta chain was sequenced for a study of PD-1 blockade in classical Hodgkin lymphoma. With no exception, relapse followed autologous stem cell transplantation in all patients, and brentuximab vedotin exposure varied. Classification of best responses gave complete response, partial response or progressive disease. Sequencing used immunoSEQ multiplex PCR; TCRdb keeps in-frame clones, though not all of them. The data hold approximately 11,000 clones, with approximately 85% observed a single time. As to this clone: Its matching antigen is unknown.

General study results and limits: Significant TCR diversity gains by C4D1 occurred in CD4+ but not CD8+ cells. Patients who began taking nivolumab under 1 year after ASCT were left out. Undefined causes, possibly disease activity or prior therapy, underlie the repertoire differences.

The sequenced sample was peripheral blood mononuclear cells (PBMCs), obtained at baseline. This receptor was obtained from a human donor with classical Hodgkin lymphoma.

The CDR3 DNA follows: TGTGCCAGCAGCCACGGGAGGGTCAGTGGCTACACCTTC. Amino acids: CASSHGRVSGYTF. This chain links TRBV7-9 with TRBJ1-2; D gene unclear. The CDR3 is 13 residues long. V was clipped by 5 bases and J by 7 bases, with 14 bases between them. CDR1 and CDR2 from the germline V gene are SEHNR and FQNEAQ (reference sequence).